What follows are 23 T cell receptor beta chains derived from one specimen sequenced in a study of blood T cell repertoires in COVID-19. TCRdb keeps only in-frame clones here, not all; method: immunoSEQ multiplex PCR. Among some 260,000 clones, around 90% were seen once, and the ten largest hold around 6%. The material sequenced was PBMCs or T cells enriched from blood (not recorded which). The receptors derive from a woman aged 25 to 39 with acute COVID-19.

The genes are TRBV7-3 and TRBJ2-7; tentative D call: TRBD1 (5 bases). The CDR3 contains 12 residues. The ends were cut back, 8 bases at V and 5 bases at J, with 13 bases in the middle. Per the germline V gene, CDR1 is SGHTA and CDR2 is FQGTGA. Written as DNA, the CDR3 is TGTGCCAGCTCCTCAGGGAACGACGAGCAGTACTTC. Residues: CASSSGNDEQYF.

A single count supports this clone. This chain joins TRBV5-4 and TRBJ2-2, with a possible D match to TRBD2 (6 bases). Germline CDR1 reads SGHNT; CDR2 reads YYREEE (reference sequence). CDR3 length: 15 amino acids. V lost 3 bases to trimming and J lost 3 bases, with 12 bases between them. The CDR3 protein is CASSWGERDTGELFF. The CDR3 bases are TGTGCCAGCAGCTGGGGGGAACGGGACACCGGGGAGCTGTTTTTT.

This clone was seen a single time. V usage is TRBV4-3 and J usage is TRBJ2-2, with 8 bases lining up with TRBD1. The CDR3 has 16 amino acids. V was clipped by 4 bases and J by 4 bases; unmatched bases: 8. Looked up from germline, CDR1 is LGHNA and CDR2 is YSLEER. The CDR3 protein is CASSRGQGVSTGELFF. The CDR3 nucleotides read TGCGCCAGCAGCCGCGGACAGGGCGTAAGCACCGGGGAGCTGTTTTTT.

This CDR3 reads CASSYGGVTGELFF. For the CDR3, the DNA is TGTGCCAGCAGTTACGGTGGAGTCACCGGGGAGCTGTTTTTT. The rearrangement links TRBV6-2 or TRBV6-3 to TRBJ2-2, with D hard to call. The CDR3 is made up of 14 amino acids. Trimming cost V 2 bases and J 4 bases, with 8 bases left between them. The germline V gene has CDR1 MNHEY and CDR2 SVGEGT.

The chain has TRBV28 and TRBJ2-1; possibly TRBD2 for D (5 bases). V lost 5 bases and J 3 bases, leaving 14 bases between the germline ends. The CDR3 extends over 15 amino acids. In germline, CDR1 is MDHEN, CDR2 SYDVKM. The DNA of the CDR3 is TGTGCCAGCAGTCCAACGGGGAGTTTCTACAATGAGCAGTTCTTC. Its protein product is CASSPTGSFYNEQFF.

The CDR3 DNA sequence: TGTGCCATCTCTACAGACACTGGTTACGAGCAGTACTTC. Its protein is CAISTDTGYEQYF. This rearrangement joins TRBV10-3 to TRBJ2-7; D not resolved. Trimming removed 8 bases at V and 4 bases at J, with 15 bases between. Germline assignment: CDR1 ENHRY and CDR2 SYGVKD. The CDR3 extends over 13 amino acids.

This clone appeared a single time. The chain joins TRBV5-1 to TRBJ2-7; TRBD1 is a possible D gene (5 bases). V lost 0 bases, J lost 5 bases, and 15 bases lay in between. Germline V lookup: CDR1 SGHRS, CDR2 YFSETQ. The CDR3 totals 15 residues. CDR3 protein: CASSLDRQGWDEQYF. The CDR3 DNA follows: TGCGCCAGCAGCTTGGACCGGCAGGGTTGGGACGAGCAGTACTTC.

The chain uses TRBV6-2 or TRBV6-3 and TRBJ2-5; 7 nucleotides align to TRBD1. This CDR3 comprises 14 residues. Trimming removed 5 bases from V and 5 bases from J; junction bases left unmatched: 8. Germline V CDR1 and CDR2: MNHEY, SVGEGT. This CDR3 is CASSQTGFTETQYF. CDR3 DNA sequence: TGTGCCAGCAGTCAGACAGGGTTTACGGAGACCCAGTACTTC.

The chain is built from TRBV20-1 and TRBJ2-7, with D perhaps matching TRBD1 (5 bases). This CDR3 has 13 amino acids. Germline CDR1 is DFQATT and CDR2 is SNEGSKA (reference sequence). The germline V and J ends were trimmed by 3 bases and 2 bases, with 11 bases remaining between them. The CDR3 is CSASPQGTYEQYF. As DNA, the CDR3 is TGCAGTGCTAGTCCTCAGGGAACCTACGAGCAGTACTTC.

This chain links TRBV7-9 with TRBJ2-7; tentative D call: TRBD1 (6 bases). The V gene's germline CDR1 is SEHNR and CDR2 FQNEAQ (reference sequence). The CDR3 is 14 residues long. V dropped 5 bases and J dropped 6 bases, with 17 bases sitting between them. The CDR3 sequence: CASSVRDKPIEQYF. Written as DNA, the CDR3 is TGTGCCAGCAGCGTACGGGACAAGCCTATCGAGCAGTACTTC.

The V call is TRBV30, the J call TRBJ1-3; no clear D gene. Trimming pared 8 bases from V and 0 bases from J, leaving 14 bases between. There are 14 residues in the CDR3. Germline-derived CDR1 and CDR2 are GTSNPN and SVGIG (reference sequence). CDR3 coding DNA: TGTGCCCTTCAGCCCGGGGTCTCTGGAAACACCATATATTTT. Amino acid sequence: CALQPGVSGNTIYF.

V and J are TRBV5-4 and TRBJ2-6, with D possibly TRBD1 on 6 matching bases. The CDR3 has 17 amino acids. Germline V gives CDR1 SGHNT, CDR2 YYREEE (reference sequence). Trimming cost V 0 bases and J 2 bases, with 12 bases left between them. The CDR3 nucleotides are TGTGCCAGCAGCTTGGGACAGGATAAGACTGGGGCCAACGTCCTGACTTTC. Translating gives CASSLGQDKTGANVLTF.

The chain carries TRBV6-5 and TRBJ2-1, with D maybe TRBD1 (6 bases). V was trimmed by 6 bases and J by 0 bases, leaving 12 bases between them. Germline V gene sequence: CDR1 MNHEY, CDR2 SVGAGI. The CDR3 contains 15 residues. CDR3 nucleotide sequence: TGTGCCAGCAGGCCCCAGGGGAGCTCCTACAATGAGCAGTTCTTC. Its protein product is CASRPQGSSYNEQFF.

The J gene is TRBJ2-7, the V gene TRBV6-5; perhaps TRBD2 as D (6 bases). Germline V CDR1 and CDR2: MNHEY, SVGAGI. V was pared by 0 bases and J by 3 bases, with 15 bases between. The length of the CDR3 is 16 residues. For the CDR3, the DNA is TGTGCCAGCAGTTACTCGAAGGCGGGACCCCACTACGAGCAGTACTTC. It is translated as CASSYSKAGPHYEQYF.

This clone is a singleton in its sample. This chain links TRBV5-6 with TRBJ2-7; the match to TRBD2 covers 7 bases. J lost 3 bases, V lost 0 bases, and 6 bases had no gene match. The CDR3 consists of 15 residues. Germline V lookup: CDR1 SGHDT, CDR2 YYEEEE. The CDR3 loop reads CASSLDGRLLYEQYF. The CDR3 DNA follows: TGTGCCAGCAGCTTGGACGGGAGGCTCCTCTACGAGCAGTACTTC.

About this clone itself: At the DNA level, this CDR3 is encoded by other sequences in the same sample as well. This chain links TRBV3-1 (or the pseudogene TRBV3-2) with TRBJ1-5; a possible D gene is TRBD1 (5 bases). Germline CDR1 reads LGHDT; CDR2 reads YNNKEL (reference sequence). The CDR3 spans 14 residues. Trimming stripped 4 bases from V and 2 bases from J, with 9 bases between. CDR3 bases: TGTGCCAGCAGCCCCCAGGGCGGCAATCAGCCCCAGCATTTT. Translated, it gives CASSPQGGNQPQHF.

The rearrangement joins TRBV3-1 (or the pseudogene TRBV3-2) to TRBJ2-2; TRBD1 might be the D (5 bases). The CDR3 is 13 amino acids. With 3 bases removed from V and 7 bases from J, the gap between germline ends came to 9 bases. Germline loops: CDR1 LGHDT, CDR2 YNNKEL (reference sequence). The CDR3 region has the DNA TGTGCCAGCAGCCAGGACCAGGGCGGGGAGCTGTTTTTT. This sequence encodes CASSQDQGGELFF.

The gene calls are TRBV2 and TRBJ1-4; 9 positions agree with TRBD1. V lost 7 bases and J lost 7; bases outside the gene matches: 4. CDR1 and CDR2 (germline): SNHLY, FYNNEI. The CDR3 runs to 13 residues. This chain's CDR3 is CASTGQGGEKLFF. CDR3 nucleotides: TGTGCCAGCACGGGACAGGGTGGTGAAAAACTGTTTTTT.

The chain links TRBV7-3 to TRBJ1-6; 7 positions agree with TRBD1. V trimming: 0 bases; J trimming: 6 bases; junction bases outside the gene matches: 2. CDR1 and CDR2 from the germline V gene are SGHTA and FQGTGA. The CDR3 has 15 residues. This CDR3 reads CASSLTTGVNSPLHF. For the CDR3, the DNA is TGTGCCAGCAGCTTAACTACAGGGGTTAATTCACCCCTCCACTTT.

The V call is TRBV9, the J call TRBJ2-1; a possible D gene is TRBD1 (5 bases). V was shortened by 3 bases and J by 10 bases, with 11 bases between the two germline ends. This CDR3 spans 12 amino acids. The germline CDR1 and CDR2 sequences are SGDLS and YYNGEE. This CDR3 reads CASSAQGREQFF. CDR3 bases: TGTGCCAGCAGCGCCCAGGGTCGCGAGCAGTTCTTC. Full variable domain (rest looked up from reference TRBV9 and TRBJ2-1): DSGVTQTPKHLITATGQRVTLRCSPRSGDLSVYWYQQSLDQGLQFLIQYYNGEERAKGNILERFSAQQFPDLHSELNLSSLELGDSALYFCASSAQGREQFFGPGTRLTVL.

The chain uses TRBV7-2 and TRBJ2-2; D remains ambiguous. The length of the CDR3 is 17 residues. V was clipped by 2 bases and J by 2 bases, with 15 bases between them. Germline V lookup: CDR1 SGHTA, CDR2 FQGNSA. The CDR3 loop reads CASSLKLPVLNTGELFF. The CDR3 region has the DNA TGTGCCAGCAGCTTAAAGCTACCTGTACTAAACACCGGGGAGCTGTTTTTT. Combining the CDR3 with reference TRBV7-2 and TRBJ2-2 gives the whole variable domain GAGVSQSPSNKVTEKGKDVELRCDPISGHTALYWYRQSLGQGLEFLIYFQGNSAPDKSGLPSDRFSAERTGGSVSTLTIQRTQQEDSAVYLCASSLKLPVLNTGELFFGEGSRLTVL.

The rearrangement joins TRBV5-1 to TRBJ2-5, with D hard to call. Trimming stripped 0 bases from V and 2 bases from J, with 8 bases between. The V gene's germline CDR1 is SGHRS and CDR2 YFSETQ. The CDR3 contains 14 residues. The CDR3 bases are TGCGCCAGCAGCTTGGTTCCAGGACAAGAGACCCAGTACTTC. Amino acids: CASSLVPGQETQYF.

The genes are TRBV9 and TRBJ1-1; tentatively, D is TRBD1 (5 bases). Germline V gene data show CDR1 as SGDLS and CDR2 as YYNGEE. CDR3 length: 14 residues. The V end lost 0 bases, the J end lost 5 bases, and 11 bases lay between the germline ends. The CDR3 protein is CASSVDGAGTEAFF. DNA for the CDR3: TGTGCCAGCAGCGTAGATGGGGCGGGGACTGAAGCTTTCTTT.